Following are 27 T cell receptor beta chains from one sample sequenced in a study of T-cell reconstitution after alpha-beta-depleted transplantation in children (dated by TCRdb to between 2015 and 2016). The treatment or condition label corresponds to: allogeneic hematopoietic cell transplantation with graft depleted of TCRalphabeta T cells and CD19 B cells. The library was obtained by PCR. The sequencer was an Illumina HiSeq 2500. TCR library preparation used molecular barcoding, with unique molecular identifiers applied to normalize quantification of the TCRbeta repertoire. The raw public reads went through TCRdb reprocessing: fastp at Q25, MiXCR clone calling, in-frame beta chains kept. Here each entry gathers all rows of one CDR3 protein and keeps the most common genes and DNA. In this sample the table shows 250,000 or so distinct CDR3 sequences, around 8% of which occur a single time. Roughly 5.8% of the sample belongs to the ten largest clones.

The sample consisted of PBMCs, mostly from graft donor cells, taken 180 days after TCRalphabeta/CD19-depleted stem cell transplant. The receptors stem from a male patient younger than 18 who had a stem cell transplant for acute lymphoblastic leukemia, so the T cells may come from the graft donor.

This clonotype has a count of ten or more. The chain recombines TRBV10-3 with TRBJ2-2; 9 positions agree with TRBD2. Unmatched junction bases numbered 4, after V lost 2 bases and J lost 6 bases. Germline V gives CDR1 ENHRY, CDR2 SYGVKD. The CDR3 has 15 amino acids. In nucleotides, the CDR3 is TGTGCCATCAGTGAGGGGACTAGCCGGGCCGGGGAGCTGTTTTTT. It specifies CAISEGTSRAGELFF.

With respect to this clonotype: Given a much more abundant clone one base away, this may be a read error. The conserved phenylalanine or tryptophan is not found at the CDR3 terminus, so this likely reflects a read error. This chain uses TRBV12-3 or TRBV12-4 with TRBJ2-3, with no clear D. This CDR3 region has 11 residues. V was cut by 2 bases and J by 7 bases, with 4 bases left in between. The CDR3 protein is CASSLFYTQYV. The CDR3 region has the DNA TGTGCCAGCAGTTTATTCTATACGCAGTATGTT.

This clonotype was counted many times. The V gene is TRBV2, the J gene TRBJ1-1; D call uncertain. Between the trimmed V and J ends, which lost 6 bases and 4 bases, there was a span of 6 bases. CDR1 is SNHLY, CDR2 FYNNEI, per germline. The CDR3 totals 11 residues. CDR3 loop: CASRWFTEAFF. Here the CDR3 DNA reads TGTGCCAGCAGGTGGTTCACTGAAGCTTTCTTT.

This clonotype has ten or more counts. V is TRBV12-3 or TRBV12-4 and J is TRBJ1-5; the D gene is possibly TRBD1 (6 bases). The V end lost 2 bases, the J end lost 2 bases, and 16 bases lay between the germline ends. This CDR3 spans 17 amino acids. CDR3 loop: CASSLMTLGARNQPQHF. The CDR3 nucleotides are TGTGCCAGCAGTTTAATGACCCTGGGGGCCCGCAATCAGCCCCAGCATTTT.

Only a few counts were recorded for this clonotype. The V gene is TRBV30, the J gene TRBJ2-1; TRBD1 matches at 8 bases. V was pared by 1 base and J by 9 bases, with 11 bases of the junction left unmatched. The CDR3 runs to 15 residues. Germline CDR1 GTSNPN, CDR2 SVGIG (reference sequence). The CDR3 loop reads CAWSELRQGFGEQFF. The CDR3 coding sequence is TGTGCCTGGAGTGAACTGAGACAGGGGTTCGGTGAGCAGTTCTTC.

At least ten counts were recorded for this clonotype. The chain joins TRBV5-1 to TRBJ2-5, with D hard to call. V lost 1 base and J 3 bases, leaving 10 bases between the germline ends. Germline V gives CDR1 SGHRS, CDR2 YFSETQ. This CDR3 contains 14 residues. For the CDR3, the DNA is TGCGCCAGCAGCTTGTCCACGGGCAAAGAGACCCAGTACTTC. The encoded protein is CASSLSTGKETQYF.

Remarks on this clonotype: Since a much larger clone is just one base distant, this may be a read error. The chain recombines TRBV6-5 with TRBJ1-2, with 7 nucleotides matching TRBD1. Trimming removed 2 bases from V and 1 base from J; junction bases left unmatched: 10. The CDR3 is 17 amino acids. Germline lookup yields CDR1 MNHEY and CDR2 SVGAGI. In nucleotides, the CDR3 is TGTGCCAGCAGTTACGGGACAGAAGACTTTAGTAACTATGGCTACACCTTC. The encoded protein is CASSYGTEDFSNYGYTF.

This clonotype has at least ten counts. V usage is TRBV29-1 and J usage is TRBJ1-4, with D tentatively TRBD1 (6 bases). CDR1 SQVTM and CDR2 ANQGSEA come from the germline V gene. Trimming removed 5 bases at V and 7 bases at J, with 20 bases between. The CDR3 extends over 15 amino acids. The CDR3 nucleotides read TGCAGCGTTAGAGACAGGCTCCTTGGGGGTGAAAAACTGTTTTTT. Encoded protein: CSVRDRLLGGEKLFF.

This clonotype appeared many times. The V call is TRBV27, the J call TRBJ1-2; no clear D. The CDR3 covers 12 residues. Germline assignment: CDR1 MNHEY and CDR2 SMNVEV (reference sequence). Trimming removed 4 bases from V and 8 bases from J, with 11 bases in between. The CDR3 here is CASSSSSGGYTF. CDR3 sequence (DNA): TGTGCCAGCAGTTCATCCTCGGGGGGCTACACCTTC.

This clonotype was counted at least ten times. This chain links TRBV20-1 with TRBJ2-6; no clear D. The germline V gene has CDR1 DFQATT and CDR2 SNEGSKA (reference sequence). CDR3 length: 13 residues. V was trimmed by 6 bases and J by 4 bases, leaving 10 bases between them. CDR3 bases: TGCAGTGCCCCCGGAGCGGGGGCCAACGTCCTGACTTTC. It encodes CSAPGAGANVLTF.

This clonotype has ten or more counts. J is TRBJ2-3 and V is TRBV29-1; possibly TRBD2 for D (5 bases). CDR3 length: 15 residues. In germline, CDR1 is SQVTM, CDR2 ANQGSEA. The V gene lost 8 bases and the J gene lost 2 bases, with 20 bases spanning the gap. DNA of the CDR3: TGCAGCATACTATTCCGGGGAACCTTCACAGATACGCAGTATTTT. Translating gives CSILFRGTFTDTQYF.

This clonotype was detected ten times or more. The rearrangement joins TRBV7-9 to TRBJ2-3; 11 bases fit TRBD2. V was pared by 4 bases and J by 5 bases, with 5 bases of the junction left unmatched. Germline CDR1 and CDR2: SEHNR and FQNEAQ (reference sequence). The CDR3 spans 15 residues. CDR3 protein: CASSSIGTSGDTQYF. The CDR3 nucleotides read TGTGCCAGCAGCTCTATTGGGACTAGCGGAGATACGCAGTATTTT.

Many counts were recorded for this clonotype. This chain connects TRBV7-2 to TRBJ2-7; D gene uncertain. Trimming left V 3 bases short and J 4 bases short, with 7 bases between. This CDR3 is 12 amino acids long. Germline CDR1 is SGHTA and CDR2 is FQGNSA. The CDR3 spells CASSFTEYEQYF. For the CDR3, the DNA is TGTGCCAGCAGCTTCACGGAGTACGAGCAGTACTTC.

V and J are TRBV12-3 or TRBV12-4 and TRBJ1-1, with 9 bases lining up with TRBD1. The CDR3 is 17 amino acids. The junction had 13 bases not matched to a gene; V was cut back by 4 bases and J by 4 bases. Here the CDR3 reads CASSSHRGRTLSTEAFF. DNA of the CDR3: TGTGCCAGCAGTTCGCACAGGGGGCGCACATTGAGCACTGAAGCTTTCTTT.

This clonotype was detected many times. This sequence joins TRBV20-1 and TRBJ1-2; D may be TRBD1 (5 bases). Looked up from germline, CDR1 is DFQATT and CDR2 is SNEGSKA (reference sequence). The CDR3 totals 15 residues. Trimming cost V 0 bases and J 1 base, with 12 bases left between them. CDR3 nucleotides: TGCAGTGCTAGAGAACCAGGGTGGGTTAACTATGGCTACACCTTC. Residues: CSAREPGWVNYGYTF.

A few counts support this clonotype. The CDR3 spells CASSLSVNTDREGNIQYF. CDR3 nucleotides: TGTGCCAGCAGTTTATCCGTGAATACTGACAGGGAGGGAAACATTCAGTACTTC. This chain joins TRBV27 and TRBJ2-4; D is perhaps TRBD1 or TRBD2 (7 bases each). CDR1 and CDR2 from the germline V gene are MNHEY and SMNVEV (reference sequence). The CDR3 extends over 18 amino acids. V lost 0 bases and J lost 6, with 21 bases in between.

The chain links TRBV29-1 to TRBJ1-2; D remains ambiguous. Trimming removed 3 bases from V and 4 bases from J, with 9 bases in between. The CDR3 is 12 amino acids. Germline V gene lookup returns CDR1 SQVTM and CDR2 ANQGSEA. The CDR3 DNA sequence: TGCAGCGTTGACCTGGTCCTCTATGGCTACACCTTC. Translating it yields CSVDLVLYGYTF.

This clonotype was picked up many times. This chain joins TRBV10-3 and TRBJ1-5; D call uncertain. The CDR3 contains 12 residues. The V gene's germline CDR1 is ENHRY and CDR2 SYGVKD. V shed 7 bases and J shed 4 bases, with 8 bases lying between them. The CDR3 DNA reads TGTGCCATCAAAGGTCAGAATCAGCCCCAGCATTTT. Translated, it gives CAIKGQNQPQHF.

The J gene is TRBJ2-7, the V gene TRBV7-9; 9 positions match TRBD1. V shed 5 bases and J 0 bases; nucleotides not matched to a gene: 20. Germline-derived CDR1 and CDR2 are SEHNR and FQNEAQ (reference sequence). This CDR3 has 20 amino acids. CDR3 bases: TGTGCCAGCAGCGGATGGACCGGGACAGGGCCTGCTACACTCTCCTACGAGCAGTACTTC. Protein sequence: CASSGWTGTGPATLSYEQYF.

In its sample, this clonotype was seen many times. This chain connects TRBV7-3 to TRBJ2-3; D gene uncertain. The CDR3 contains 14 residues. From germline, CDR1 is SGHTA and CDR2 FQGTGA. The ends were cut back, 3 bases at V and 6 bases at J, with 13 bases in the middle. The chain's CDR3 is CASSLGSSGDTQYF. The DNA of the CDR3 is TGTGCCAGCAGCTTGGGTAGCTCTGGCGATACGCAGTATTTT.

This clonotype was counted ten times or more. The chain recombines TRBV5-5 with TRBJ2-5; 7 nucleotides align to TRBD2. The V gene's germline CDR1 is SGHKS and CDR2 YYEKEE (reference sequence). The V gene end was trimmed by 7 bases and the J gene end by 5 bases; junction bases not matched to a gene: 14. CDR3 length: 15 residues. DNA of the CDR3: TGTGCCAGCCGCCTTATCGGGGGGAAGTTGGAGACCCAGTACTTC. It encodes CASRLIGGKLETQYF.

Many counts were recorded for this clonotype. Its ends do not fully match the called genes, so a read error is possible. The chain joins TRBV7-7 to TRBJ2-2, with no clear D. The V gene's germline CDR1 is SSHAT and CDR2 FNYEAQ (reference sequence). The CDR3 is 14 amino acids. The CDR3 sequence is CASSLDNLDGELFF. For the CDR3, the DNA is TGTGCTAGCAGCTTAGACAACTTGGACGGGGAGCTGTTTTTT.

This clonotype has a count of ten or more. This chain joins TRBV25-1 and TRBJ1-2; 11 positions agree with TRBD1. Germline CDR1 reads MGHDK; CDR2 reads SYGVNS. The ends lost 6 bases at V and 5 bases at J; junction bases unmatched: 8. The CDR3 is made up of 15 amino acids. CDR3 sequence: CASSPSRDRGYGYTF. Here the CDR3 DNA reads TGTGCCAGCAGCCCTTCCCGGGACAGGGGGTATGGCTACACCTTC.

This clonotype was recorded many times. The chain employs TRBV13 and TRBJ1-1; unclear D gene. The CDR3 is 15 residues long. Trimming shortened V by 2 bases and J by 3 bases, and 13 bases separated the two germline ends. Germline V gene lookup returns CDR1 PRHDT and CDR2 FYEKMQ (reference sequence). CDR3 in amino acids: CASSLSLRADTEAFF. The CDR3 nucleotides are TGTGCCAGCAGCTTAAGCCTCCGGGCTGACACTGAAGCTTTCTTT.

This clonotype has ten or more counts. The CDR3 DNA reads as TGTGCCAGCAGTCAGACAGTGACGAGCTCCTACAATGAGCAGTTCTTC. It is translated as CASSQTVTSSYNEQFF. The J gene is TRBJ2-1, the V gene TRBV7-9, with D maybe TRBD1 (5 bases). The CDR3 spans 16 residues. With 6 bases removed from V and 0 bases from J, the gap between germline ends came to 15 bases. CDR1 is SEHNR and CDR2 is FQNEAQ in the germline V gene (reference sequence).

The chain combines TRBV10-3 with TRBJ2-3; 8 bases match TRBD1. Trimming cost V 10 bases and J 6 bases; bases outside gene matches: 9. Germline loops: CDR1 ENHRY, CDR2 SYGVKD. The CDR3 consists of 13 residues. CDR3 nucleotides: TGTGCCACGCTGGGACAGGCGGAGGATACGCAGTATTTT. Residues: CATLGQAEDTQYF.

For this clonotype: It may be a read error: a sequence one base away is much more abundant. The V and J genes are TRBV20-1 and TRBJ1-2; no definite D call. Germline V gives CDR1 DFQATT, CDR2 SNEGSKA (reference sequence). Trimming took 6 bases from V and 0 from J, leaving 11 bases between them. The length of the CDR3 is 13 residues. CDR3: CSALQRANYGYTF. The CDR3, as DNA: TGCAGTGCCCTACAGAGGGCTAACTATGGCTACACCTTC.